These 31 T cell receptor beta chains came from one sample sequenced in a study of blood T cell repertoires in COVID-19. Generated by immunoSEQ multiplex PCR, the TCRdb table keeps only in-frame clones and is missing some. Among about 71,000 clones, roughly 76% were seen once, and the ten largest hold over 25%. Material for sequencing was peripheral blood. These receptors were collected from a woman aged 80 or older with active or convalescent COVID-19.

The CDR3 bases are TGCGCCAGCGGGGTCAGGGGCACAGATACGCAGTATTTT. Amino acid sequence: CASGVRGTDTQYF. The chain is built from TRBV4-3 and TRBJ2-3; a weak D match, TRBD1 (5 bases). The germline CDR1 and CDR2 sequences are LGHNA and YSLEER. This CDR3 spans 13 amino acids. V was cut by 8 bases and J by 1 base, with 10 bases left in between.

V usage is TRBV30 and J usage is TRBJ2-7; 9 nucleotides agree with TRBD1. The junction had 10 bases not matched to a gene; V was cut back by 0 bases and J by 4 bases. The CDR3 is made up of 16 amino acids. CDR1 GTSNPN and CDR2 SVGIG come from the germline V gene (reference sequence). The CDR3 sequence: CAWSVGTGIIAYEQYF. CDR3 in DNA: TGTGCCTGGAGTGTGGGGACAGGGATTATCGCATACGAGCAGTACTTC.

On this clone itself: One end of the junction does not line up with germline, which may come from a read error. V usage is TRBV7-2 and J usage is TRBJ2-4; 8 bases match TRBD1. Germline values: CDR1 SGHTA, CDR2 FQGNSA. The CDR3 extends over 13 amino acids. The CDR3 here is CASSLGTQGQENF. For the CDR3, the DNA is TGTGCCAGCAGCTTAGGAACCCAGGGACAGGAGAACTTC.

Worth noting for this clone: Additional DNA sequences in this sample encode the identical CDR3. The chain couples TRBV24-1 to TRBJ2-1, with 8 positions matching TRBD1. The V gene's germline CDR1 is KGHDR and CDR2 SFDVKD. V trimming: 4 bases; J trimming: 2 bases; junction bases outside the gene matches: 6. The CDR3 contains 16 residues. The CDR3: CATSDSDRGTYNEQFF. The DNA of the CDR3 is TGTGCCACCAGTGACTCTGACAGGGGCACCTACAATGAGCAGTTCTTC.

This clone was seen a single time. The chain has TRBV19 and TRBJ1-5; 7 positions agree with TRBD1. This CDR3 contains 17 residues. V was clipped by 0 bases and J by 4 bases; unmatched bases: 9. Germline CDR1 and CDR2: LNHDA and SQIVND (reference sequence). The CDR3 DNA sequence: TGTGCCAGTAGTATAGATCGGCGACAGGGAGGAAATCAGCCCCAGCATTTT. Protein: CASSIDRRQGGNQPQHF.

This chain uses TRBV25-1 with TRBJ1-5; weak D call: TRBD1 (5 bases). Per the germline V gene, CDR1 is MGHDK and CDR2 is SYGVNS. The CDR3 extends over 14 amino acids. V lost 7 bases to trimming and J lost 4 bases, with 14 bases between them. This chain's CDR3 is CASKSWTPNQPQHF. CDR3 nucleotides: TGTGCCAGCAAGTCTTGGACACCGAATCAGCCCCAGCATTTT.

V usage is TRBV6-2 or TRBV6-3 and J usage is TRBJ2-2; no reliable D call. CDR1 MNHEY and CDR2 SVGEGT come from the germline V gene. V lost 0 bases and J lost 7, with 9 bases in between. The CDR3 has 14 amino acids. CDR3 residues: CASSYSYSYGELFF. In DNA, the CDR3 is TGTGCCAGCAGTTACTCGTACAGTTACGGGGAGCTGTTTTTT.

This clone was picked up a small number of times. The CDR3 DNA reads as TGTGCCAGCAGTCCCGACAGTTTGAACACCGGGGAGCTGTTTTTT. This gives the protein CASSPDSLNTGELFF. The J gene is TRBJ2-2, the V gene TRBV5-4, with a possible D match to TRBD1 (5 bases). Trimming removed 5 bases from V and 1 base from J, with 12 bases in between. This CDR3 has 15 residues. From germline, CDR1 is SGHNT and CDR2 YYREEE (reference sequence). Based on the CDR3 plus reference TRBV5-4 and TRBJ2-2, the full variable domain is ETGVTQSPTHLIKTRGQQVTLRCSSQSGHNTVSWYQQALGQGPQFIFQYYREEENGRGNFPPRFSGLQFPNYSSELNVNALELDDSALYLCASSPDSLNTGELFFGEGSRLTVL.

The V and J genes are TRBV20-1 and TRBJ1-2, with unresolved D. Looked up from germline, CDR1 is DFQATT and CDR2 is SNEGSKA (reference sequence). Trimming shortened V by 0 bases and J by 4 bases, and 3 bases separated the two germline ends. CDR3 size: 11 residues. CDR3 nucleotides: TGCAGTGCTAGAGACCTCTATGGCTACACCTTC. It is translated as CSARDLYGYTF.

The chain carries TRBV6-1 and TRBJ1-2; 8 bases are a match to TRBD1. The CDR3 sequence is 15 residues long. J lost 2 bases, V lost 3 bases, and 5 bases had no gene match. Germline CDR1 is MNHNS and CDR2 is SASEGT. CDR3: CASSDRTGLNYGYTF. CDR3 nucleotides: TGTGCCAGCAGTGACCGGACAGGGCTGAACTATGGCTACACCTTC.

The gene calls are TRBV6-5 and TRBJ2-7; weak D call: TRBD2 (5 bases). Germline V gene data show CDR1 as MNHEY and CDR2 as SVGAGI. CDR3 length equals 15 residues. V was cut by 0 bases and J by 5 bases, with 14 bases left in between. CDR3 protein: CASSYSSGVLDEQYF. The CDR3, as DNA: TGTGCCAGCAGTTACTCGTCCGGGGTGCTTGACGAGCAGTACTTC.

This clone has more than one count but fewer than ten. The chain recombines TRBV27 with TRBJ1-1; D not certain. CDR3 length equals 12 residues. The V end lost 6 bases, the J end lost 1 base, and 6 bases lay between the germline ends. CDR1 is MNHEY, CDR2 SMNVEV, per germline (reference sequence). CDR3: CASRQPNTEAFF. The CDR3, as DNA: TGTGCCAGCAGACAGCCGAACACTGAAGCTTTCTTT.

The V gene is TRBV15, the J gene TRBJ2-7; 11 bases fit TRBD1. Germline CDR1 LNHNV, CDR2 YYDKDF (reference sequence). V was clipped by 5 bases and J by 6 bases; unmatched bases: 9. The CDR3 sequence is 15 residues long. The CDR3 here is CATSGGTGQGGEQYF. DNA of the CDR3: TGTGCCACCAGCGGGGGTACGGGACAGGGGGGCGAGCAGTACTTC. The whole variable domain, remainder taken from reference TRBV15 and TRBJ2-7, is DAMVIQNPRYQVTQFGKPVTLSCSQTLNHNVMYWYQQKSSQAPKLLFHYYDKDFNNEADTPDNFQSRRPNTSFCFLDIRSPGLGDTAMYLCATSGGTGQGGEQYFGPGTRLTVT.

This chain uses TRBV18 with TRBJ1-6, with 8 bases matching TRBD1. CDR1 is KGHSH, CDR2 LQKENI, per germline. V was clipped by 4 bases and J by 13 bases; unmatched bases: 12. The CDR3 contains 15 residues. CDR3 sequence (DNA): TGTGCCAGCTCACAAATACAGGGGGAATCTGATCCCCTCCACTTT. Translating gives CASSQIQGESDPLHF.

The gene calls are TRBV19 and TRBJ1-1; D is undetermined. In germline, CDR1 is LNHDA, CDR2 SQIVND (reference sequence). V was pared by 6 bases and J by 0 bases, with 11 bases between. CDR3 length: 14 residues. DNA of the CDR3: TGTGCCAGTAGACGCCCGGGGTTGAACACTGAAGCTTTCTTT. It specifies CASRRPGLNTEAFF.

The V and J genes are TRBV7-9 and TRBJ1-6, with 7 bases lining up with TRBD1. Trimming removed 5 bases from V and 0 bases from J; junction bases left unmatched: 13. The CDR3 extends over 19 amino acids. The germline gives CDR1 SEHNR, CDR2 FQNEAQ (reference sequence). The CDR3 protein is CASSHPRDSGSSYNSPLHF. CDR3 in DNA: TGTGCCAGCAGCCACCCTCGGGACAGCGGGAGCTCCTATAATTCACCCCTCCACTTT.

This clone has only a few counts. V is TRBV6-1 and J is TRBJ1-2, with D uncertain. CDR1 MNHNS and CDR2 SASEGT come from the germline V gene. There are 14 residues in the CDR3. V was pared by 1 base and J by 3 bases, with 9 bases between. The CDR3 region is CASSEGPGYYGYTF. DNA for the CDR3: TGTGCCAGCAGTGAAGGACCAGGATACTATGGCTACACCTTC.

The chain employs TRBV5-6 and TRBJ1-5; perhaps TRBD1 as D (6 bases). Germline loops: CDR1 SGHDT, CDR2 YYEEEE. The V end was cut by 1 base, the J end by 0 bases, with 11 bases between. There are 16 residues in the CDR3. The CDR3 nucleotides are TGTGCCAGCAGCTTGACAGGGTCTTATAGCAATCAGCCCCAGCATTTT. Translating it yields CASSLTGSYSNQPQHF.

This chain uses TRBV7-2 with TRBJ2-1, with 11 nucleotides matching TRBD2. Germline V gene lookup returns CDR1 SGHTA and CDR2 FQGNSA. The V and J ends lost 4 bases and 5 bases, in that order; junction bases with no gene match: 4. This CDR3 contains 15 residues. DNA for the CDR3: TGTGCCAGCAGCTCAACTAGCGGGGGTCACAATGAGCAGTTCTTC. Translation gives CASSSTSGGHNEQFF.

This clone was seen only a few times. The V gene is TRBV5-1, the J gene TRBJ2-2, with D hard to call. V lost 2 bases and J lost 2, with 10 bases in between. This CDR3 region has 15 residues. Germline V gives CDR1 SGHRS, CDR2 YFSETQ. The CDR3 bases are TGCGCCAGCAGCTTTGACGTGACAAACACCGGGGAGCTGTTTTTT. Its protein product is CASSFDVTNTGELFF.

The sample holds a few counts of this clone. The chain carries TRBV6-1 and TRBJ2-7, with 11 bases matching TRBD2. The trim removed 2 bases at V and 3 bases at J, leaving 0 bases unmatched. Germline V gives CDR1 MNHNS, CDR2 SASEGT. This CDR3 has 14 residues. The CDR3 bases are TGTGCCAGCAGTGAAACTAGCGGGGGCTACGAGCAGTACTTC. It encodes CASSETSGGYEQYF.

This clone came up once. The gene calls are TRBV3-1 (or the pseudogene TRBV3-2) and TRBJ1-1, with D hard to call. V shed 2 bases and J shed 6 bases, with 13 bases lying between them. Looked up from germline, CDR1 is LGHDT and CDR2 is YNNKEL (reference sequence). The CDR3 loop spans 14 amino acids. The CDR3: CASSQLTESSEAFF. In nucleotides, the CDR3 is TGTGCCAGCAGCCAATTAACGGAGTCGTCTGAAGCTTTCTTT.

The CDR3 nucleotides are TGCGCCAGCAGCTGGGGTCTTAAAGGGACAGATAATGAAAAACTGTTTTTT. Its protein is CASSWGLKGTDNEKLFF. J is TRBJ1-4 and V is TRBV5-1; 7 bases are shared with TRBD1. Germline V gene sequence: CDR1 SGHRS, CDR2 YFSETQ. The junction had 12 bases not matched to a gene; V was cut back by 3 bases and J by 4 bases. This CDR3 has 17 residues.

The V gene is TRBV7-6, the J gene TRBJ1-4, with 8 bases that match TRBD1. The CDR3 totals 15 residues. CDR1 is SGHVS, CDR2 FNYEAQ, per germline. Germline trimming cut 4 bases from V and 5 bases from J; bases unmatched to any gene: 6. The CDR3 region has the DNA TGTGCCAGCAGCTCATCAGGGGGCGCGAATGAAAAACTGTTTTTT. The encoded protein is CASSSSGGANEKLFF.

V is TRBV28 and J is TRBJ2-5; no definite D call. The germline CDR1 and CDR2 sequences are MDHEN and SYDVKM. V was clipped by 6 bases and J by 5 bases, with 16 bases between them. This CDR3 spans 14 amino acids. Written as DNA, the CDR3 is TGTGCCAGCAGCGTCACACGGTTCGGGGAGACCCAGTACTTC. Translating gives CASSVTRFGETQYF.

This chain links TRBV15 with TRBJ1-6, with 8 bases that match TRBD1. This CDR3 spans 13 amino acids. Germline V lookup: CDR1 LNHNV, CDR2 YYDKDF (reference sequence). The ends lost 5 bases at V and 10 bases at J; junction bases unmatched: 4. The CDR3 DNA reads TGTGCCACCAGCGGGGACAGGCGGTCACCCCTCCACTTT. Amino acids: CATSGDRRSPLHF.

The chain uses TRBV7-9 and TRBJ1-5; 9 bases match TRBD1. The CDR3 length is 18 residues. The germline CDR1 and CDR2 sequences are SEHNR and FQNEAQ (reference sequence). Trimming cost V 4 bases and J 0 bases; bases outside gene matches: 10. CDR3 nucleotides: TGTGCCAGCAGCTCGTATTCCGGGACAGGGTTTAGCAATCAGCCCCAGCATTTT. It specifies CASSSYSGTGFSNQPQHF. The full variable domain, in which reference TRBV7-9 and TRBJ1-5 provide the parts outside the CDR3, is DTGVSQNPRHKITKRGQNVTFRCDPISEHNRLYWYRQTLGQGPEFLTYFQNEAQLEKSRLLSDRFSAERPKGSFSTLEIQRTEQGDSAMYLCASSSYSGTGFSNQPQHFGDGTRLSIL.

This chain joins TRBV14 and TRBJ2-1; 9 bases map to TRBD1. The germline CDR1 and CDR2 sequences are SGHDN and FVKESK. V lost 4 bases and J lost 8; bases outside the gene matches: 9. The CDR3 loop spans 15 amino acids. The CDR3 region is CASSPTRTGADEQFF. In DNA form, the CDR3 reads TGTGCCAGCAGCCCTACCCGGACAGGGGCGGATGAGCAGTTCTTC.

The chain has TRBV3-1 (or the pseudogene TRBV3-2) and TRBJ2-5, with 11 bases lining up with TRBD2. This CDR3 contains 15 residues. Germline V gene sequence: CDR1 LGHDT, CDR2 YNNKEL (reference sequence). J lost 10 bases, V lost 4 bases, and 11 bases had no gene match. The CDR3 nucleotides read TGTGCCAGCAGCCGCTCGGGACTAGCGGTGCTATGCCAGTACTTC. Protein product: CASSRSGLAVLCQYF.

The V gene is TRBV24-1, the J gene TRBJ2-6; TRBD1 aligns across 8 bases. CDR1 and CDR2 from the germline V gene are KGHDR and SFDVKD. The CDR3 is made up of 21 amino acids. J lost 4 bases, V lost 11 bases, and 27 bases had no gene match. CDR3 nucleotide sequence: TGTGCCAGGAAGACATTAGGGCCCCCACGACGGACAGGGAACGGGGCCAACGTCCTGACTTTC. Residues: CARKTLGPPRRTGNGANVLTF.

This clone showed up just a few times. The chain has TRBV7-9 and TRBJ1-3, with D possibly being TRBD1 (6 bases). Germline V gene lookup returns CDR1 SEHNR and CDR2 FQNEAQ (reference sequence). Between the trimmed V and J ends, which lost 4 bases and 3 bases, there was a span of 13 bases. The CDR3 totals 15 residues. In DNA, the CDR3 is TGTGCCAGCAGCTCCTCAGGGGAACTTGGAAACACCATATATTTT. Protein sequence: CASSSSGELGNTIYF.